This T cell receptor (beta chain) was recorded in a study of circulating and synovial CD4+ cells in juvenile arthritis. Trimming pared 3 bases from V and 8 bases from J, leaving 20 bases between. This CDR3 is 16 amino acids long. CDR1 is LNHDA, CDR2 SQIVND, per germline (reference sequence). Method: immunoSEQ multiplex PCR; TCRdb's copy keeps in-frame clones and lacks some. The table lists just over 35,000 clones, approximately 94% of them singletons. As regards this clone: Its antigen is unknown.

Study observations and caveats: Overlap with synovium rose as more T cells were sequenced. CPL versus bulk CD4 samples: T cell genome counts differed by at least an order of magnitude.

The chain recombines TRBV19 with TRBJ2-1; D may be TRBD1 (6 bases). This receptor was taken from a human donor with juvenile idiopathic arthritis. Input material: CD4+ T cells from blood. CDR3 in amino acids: CASSIGPQGNRDEQFF. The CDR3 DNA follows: TGTGCCAGTAGTATCGGCCCCCAGGGGAATAGGGATGAGCAGTTCTTC.